The clone carrying this T cell receptor beta chain was seen only once. No antigen is known for it. The CDR3 contains 16 residues. The V and J ends lost 4 bases and 0 bases respectively, with 16 bases between them. Germline V gives CDR1 SGHRS, CDR2 YFSETQ. Researchers ran the PCR with 60 Vbeta and 13 Jbeta primers. Assay: immunoSEQ multiplex PCR; the TCRdb copy retains only in-frame clones and omits some. The table shows roughly 140,000 clones, with 80% to 85% occurring only once. The data were obtained in a study of cytomegalovirus exposure and HLA in healthy donors. These donors, healthy bone marrow donors, were studied. The study, taken as a whole, reports: Researchers catalogued 160 or so TCR beta chains as cytomegalovirus-associated. Analysis performed later found 16,951 TCR beta sequences associated with HLA alleles at 0.05 false discovery rate.

The source material was PBMCs. This clonotype was sampled from a boy between 2 and 10 years old in good health and CMV-seronegative. V is TRBV5-1 and J is TRBJ1-1, with no clear D. CDR3 region: CASSPRGGYLNTEAFF. CDR3 nucleotides: TGCGCCAGCAGCCCGAGAGGAGGCTACCTGAACACTGAAGCTTTCTTT.